This T cell receptor beta chain was identified in a study of glioma-infiltrating T cells. This clonotype appeared many times. The antigen remains undetermined. Study results and caveats: Non-neoplastic patients had below-expected tissue-blood divergence, while all gliomas exceeded expectation.

The CDR3 length is 18 residues. Germline lookup yields CDR1 SGHTA and CDR2 FQGNSA. The ends lost 1 base at V and 6 bases at J; junction bases unmatched: 8. Amplification of TCR alpha and beta CDR3 regions from RNA used iRepertoire nested multiplex PCR. TCRdb analysed the multiplex PCR reads with MiXCR anew, one entry per CDR3 protein. The sample lists 45,000 or so distinct CDR3 sequences, approximately 20% occurring once. This chain joins TRBV7-2 and TRBJ2-1, with 14 bases matching TRBD2. Input material: glioma tissue, nonneoplastic brain tissue, or PBMCs (not recorded which). The source is a human donor with low-grade glioma or glioblastoma, undergoing nonglioma brain surgery, or in good health (not recorded which). The DNA of the CDR3 is TGTGCCAGCAGCTTAGTGGCCAGACTAGCGGGAGGGGGCAATGAGCAGTTCTTC. As protein: CASSLVARLAGGGNEQFF.